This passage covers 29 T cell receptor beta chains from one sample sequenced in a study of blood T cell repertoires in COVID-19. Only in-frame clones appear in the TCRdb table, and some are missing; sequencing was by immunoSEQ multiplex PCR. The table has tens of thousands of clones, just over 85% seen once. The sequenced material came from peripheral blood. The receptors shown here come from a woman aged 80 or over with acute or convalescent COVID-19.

The CDR3 sequence is CASSLVGQGAWETQYF. The DNA for the CDR3 is TGTGCCAGCAGCTTAGTTGGACAGGGGGCCTGGGAGACCCAGTACTTC. This chain links TRBV7-2 with TRBJ2-5; 11 bases line up with TRBD1. The CDR3 runs to 16 residues. CDR1 is SGHTA, CDR2 FQGNSA, per germline. The J segment lost 5 bases and the V segment lost 1 base, leaving 6 bases of the junction unmatched.

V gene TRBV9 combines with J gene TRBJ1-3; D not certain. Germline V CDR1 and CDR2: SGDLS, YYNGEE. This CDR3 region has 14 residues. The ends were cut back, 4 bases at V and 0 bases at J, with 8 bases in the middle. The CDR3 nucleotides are TGTGCCAGCAGCCAACAGTCCTCTGGAAACACCATATATTTT. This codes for CASSQQSSGNTIYF.

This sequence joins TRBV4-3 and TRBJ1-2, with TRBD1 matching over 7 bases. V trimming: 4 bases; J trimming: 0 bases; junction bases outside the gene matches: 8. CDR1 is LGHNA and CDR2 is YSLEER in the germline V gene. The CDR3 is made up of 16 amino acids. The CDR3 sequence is CASSPRKGAANYGYTF. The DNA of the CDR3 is TGCGCCAGCAGCCCCCGGAAGGGGGCGGCTAACTATGGCTACACCTTC.

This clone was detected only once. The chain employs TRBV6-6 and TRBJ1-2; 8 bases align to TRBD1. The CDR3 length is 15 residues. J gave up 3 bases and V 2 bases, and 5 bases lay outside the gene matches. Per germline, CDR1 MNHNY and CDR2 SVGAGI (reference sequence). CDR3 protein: CASSYTRGHDYGYTF. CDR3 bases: TGTGCCAGCAGTTACACCAGGGGGCACGACTATGGCTACACCTTC.

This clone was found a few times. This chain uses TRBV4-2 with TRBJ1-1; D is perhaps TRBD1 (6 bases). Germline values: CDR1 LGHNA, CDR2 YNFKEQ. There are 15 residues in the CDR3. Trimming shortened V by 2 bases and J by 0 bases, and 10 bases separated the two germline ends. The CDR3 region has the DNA TGTGCCAGCAGCCAATCGGGACAACTGAACACTGAAGCTTTCTTT. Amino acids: CASSQSGQLNTEAFF.

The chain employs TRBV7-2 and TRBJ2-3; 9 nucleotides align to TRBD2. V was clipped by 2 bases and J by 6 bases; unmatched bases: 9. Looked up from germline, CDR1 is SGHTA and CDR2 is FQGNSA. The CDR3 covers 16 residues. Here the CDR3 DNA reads TGTGCCAGCAGCTTAAAGATGGCGGGGGGGTCTGATACGCAGTATTTT. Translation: CASSLKMAGGSDTQYF.

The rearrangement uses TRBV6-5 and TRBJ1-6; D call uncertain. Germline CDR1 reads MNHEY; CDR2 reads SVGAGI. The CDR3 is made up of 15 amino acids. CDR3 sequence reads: CAITVVRSYNSPLHF. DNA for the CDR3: TGTGCGATAACAGTAGTGCGCTCCTATAATTCACCCCTCCACTTT.

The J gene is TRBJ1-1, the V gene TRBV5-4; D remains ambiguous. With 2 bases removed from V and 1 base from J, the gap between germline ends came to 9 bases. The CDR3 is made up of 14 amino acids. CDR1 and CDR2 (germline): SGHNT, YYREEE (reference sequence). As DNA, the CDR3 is TGTGCCAGCAGCTTTGACACGTCGAACACTGAAGCTTTCTTT. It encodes CASSFDTSNTEAFF.

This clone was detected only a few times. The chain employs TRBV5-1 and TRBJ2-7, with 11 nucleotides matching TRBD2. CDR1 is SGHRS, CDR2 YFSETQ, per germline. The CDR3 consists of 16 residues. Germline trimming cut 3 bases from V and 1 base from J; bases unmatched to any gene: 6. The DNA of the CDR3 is TGCGCCAGCAGCTGGACTCTAGCGGGAGGTTCCTACGAGCAGTACTTC. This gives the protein CASSWTLAGGSYEQYF.

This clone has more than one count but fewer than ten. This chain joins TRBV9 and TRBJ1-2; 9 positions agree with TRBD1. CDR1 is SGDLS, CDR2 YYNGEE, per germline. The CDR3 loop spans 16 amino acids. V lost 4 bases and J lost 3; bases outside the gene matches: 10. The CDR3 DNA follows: TGTGCCAGCAGCCCGACCCCACAGGGGGCAGACTATGGCTACACCTTC. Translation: CASSPTPQGADYGYTF.

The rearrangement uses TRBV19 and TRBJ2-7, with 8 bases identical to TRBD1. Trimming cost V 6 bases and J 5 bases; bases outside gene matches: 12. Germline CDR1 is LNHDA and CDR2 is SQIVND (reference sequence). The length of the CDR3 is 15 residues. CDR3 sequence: CASRTLSRGPNEQYF. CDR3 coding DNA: TGTGCCAGTAGAACCCTATCCAGGGGGCCTAACGAGCAGTACTTC.

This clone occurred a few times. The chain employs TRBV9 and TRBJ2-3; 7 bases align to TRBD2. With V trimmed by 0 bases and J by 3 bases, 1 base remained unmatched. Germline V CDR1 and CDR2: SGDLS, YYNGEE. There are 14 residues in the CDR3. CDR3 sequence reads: CASSVDGRTDTQYF. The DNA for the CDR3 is TGTGCCAGCAGCGTAGACGGGAGGACAGATACGCAGTATTTT.

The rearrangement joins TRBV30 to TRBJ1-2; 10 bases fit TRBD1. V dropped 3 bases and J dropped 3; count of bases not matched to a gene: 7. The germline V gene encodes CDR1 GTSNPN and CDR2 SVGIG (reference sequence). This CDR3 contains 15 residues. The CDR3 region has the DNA TGTGCCTGGAGCAGAGGACAGGGGGTGGACTATGGCTACACCTTC. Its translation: CAWSRGQGVDYGYTF.

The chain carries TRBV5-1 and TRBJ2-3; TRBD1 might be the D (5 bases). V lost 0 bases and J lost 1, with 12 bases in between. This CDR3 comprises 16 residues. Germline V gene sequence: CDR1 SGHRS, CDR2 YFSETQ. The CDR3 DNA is TGCGCCAGCAGCTTGGAGGGGCCCGTCCGCACAGATACGCAGTATTTT. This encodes CASSLEGPVRTDTQYF.

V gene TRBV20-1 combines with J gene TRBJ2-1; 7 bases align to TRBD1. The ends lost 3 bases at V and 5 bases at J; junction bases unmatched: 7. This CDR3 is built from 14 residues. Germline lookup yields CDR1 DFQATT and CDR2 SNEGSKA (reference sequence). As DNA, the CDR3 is TGCAGTGCTAGTAGGATAGGGACAGACAATGAGCAGTTCTTC. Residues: CSASRIGTDNEQFF.

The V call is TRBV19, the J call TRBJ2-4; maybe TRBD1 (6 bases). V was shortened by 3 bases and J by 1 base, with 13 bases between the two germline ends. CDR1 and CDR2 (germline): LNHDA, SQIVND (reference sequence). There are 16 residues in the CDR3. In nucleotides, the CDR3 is TGTGCCAGTAGTATTACACACCAGGGGGCCAAAAACATTCAGTACTTC. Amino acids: CASSITHQGAKNIQYF.

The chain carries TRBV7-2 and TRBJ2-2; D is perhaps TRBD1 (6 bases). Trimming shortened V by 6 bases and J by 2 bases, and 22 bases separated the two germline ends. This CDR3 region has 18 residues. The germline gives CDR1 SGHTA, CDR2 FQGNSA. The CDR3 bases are TGTGCCAGCAGTTCCCACCCACAGGGCATTTTTAACACCGGGGAGCTGTTTTTT. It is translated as CASSSHPQGIFNTGELFF.

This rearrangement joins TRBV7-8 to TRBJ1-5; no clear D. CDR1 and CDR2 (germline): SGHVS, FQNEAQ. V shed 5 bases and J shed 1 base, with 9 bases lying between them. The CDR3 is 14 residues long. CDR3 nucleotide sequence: TGTGCCAGCAGCCTTGCCGGGAGCAATCAGCCCCAGCATTTT. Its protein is CASSLAGSNQPQHF.

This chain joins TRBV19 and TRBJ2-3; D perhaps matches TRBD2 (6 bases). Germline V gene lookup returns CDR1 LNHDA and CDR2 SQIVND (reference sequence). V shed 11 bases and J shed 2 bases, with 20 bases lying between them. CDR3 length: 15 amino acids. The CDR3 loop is CASAEGRGHTDTQYF. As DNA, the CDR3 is TGTGCCTCAGCGGAGGGCCGCGGACACACAGATACGCAGTATTTT.

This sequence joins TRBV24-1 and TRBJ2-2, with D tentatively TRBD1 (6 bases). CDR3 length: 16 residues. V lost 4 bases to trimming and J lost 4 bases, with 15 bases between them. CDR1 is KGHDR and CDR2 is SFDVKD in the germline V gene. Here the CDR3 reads CATSDPQGAATGELFF. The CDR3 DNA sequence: TGTGCCACCAGTGACCCACAGGGTGCAGCCACCGGGGAGCTGTTTTTT.

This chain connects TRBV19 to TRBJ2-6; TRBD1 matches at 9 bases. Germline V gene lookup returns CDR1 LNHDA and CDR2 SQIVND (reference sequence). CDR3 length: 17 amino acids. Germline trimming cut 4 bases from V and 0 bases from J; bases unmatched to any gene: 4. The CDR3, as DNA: TGTGCCAGTAGTAGGACAGGGGACTACTCTGGGGCCAACGTCCTGACTTTC. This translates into CASSRTGDYSGANVLTF.

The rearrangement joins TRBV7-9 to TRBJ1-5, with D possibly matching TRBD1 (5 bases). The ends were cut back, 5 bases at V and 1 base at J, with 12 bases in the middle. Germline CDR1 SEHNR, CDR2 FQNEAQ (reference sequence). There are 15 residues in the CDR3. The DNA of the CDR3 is TGTGCCAGCAGCGCCCCAGGGTGGAGCAATCAGCCCCAGCATTTT. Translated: CASSAPGWSNQPQHF. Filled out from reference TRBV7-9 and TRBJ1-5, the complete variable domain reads DTGVSQNPRHKITKRGQNVTFRCDPISEHNRLYWYRQTLGQGPEFLTYFQNEAQLEKSRLLSDRFSAERPKGSFSTLEIQRTEQGDSAMYLCASSAPGWSNQPQHFGDGTRLSIL.

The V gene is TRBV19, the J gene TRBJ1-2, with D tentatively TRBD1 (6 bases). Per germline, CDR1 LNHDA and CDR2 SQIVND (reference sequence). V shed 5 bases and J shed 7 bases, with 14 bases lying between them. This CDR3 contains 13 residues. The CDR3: CASSPLEQGGYTF. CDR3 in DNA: TGTGCCAGTAGTCCGTTAGAACAGGGTGGCTACACCTTC.

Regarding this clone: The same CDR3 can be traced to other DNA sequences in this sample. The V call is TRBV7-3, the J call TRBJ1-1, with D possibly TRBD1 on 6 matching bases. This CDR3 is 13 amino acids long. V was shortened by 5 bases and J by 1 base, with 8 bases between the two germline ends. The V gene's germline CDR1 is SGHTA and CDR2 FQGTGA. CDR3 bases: TGTGCCAGCAGCCGGACAGAGAACACTGAAGCTTTCTTT. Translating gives CASSRTENTEAFF.

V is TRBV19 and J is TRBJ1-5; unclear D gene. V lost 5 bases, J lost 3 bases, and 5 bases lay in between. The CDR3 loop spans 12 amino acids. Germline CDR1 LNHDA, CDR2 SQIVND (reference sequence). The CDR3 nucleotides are TGTGCCAGTAGTTGGGCCAATCAGCCCCAGCATTTT. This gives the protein CASSWANQPQHF.

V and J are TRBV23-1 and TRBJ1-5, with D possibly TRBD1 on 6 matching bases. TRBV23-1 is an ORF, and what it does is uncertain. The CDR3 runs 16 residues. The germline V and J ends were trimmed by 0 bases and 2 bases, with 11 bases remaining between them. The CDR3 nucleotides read TGCGCCAGCAGTCAATCAGGGGGGGAGGGCAATCAGCCCCAGCATTTT. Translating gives CASSQSGGEGNQPQHF.

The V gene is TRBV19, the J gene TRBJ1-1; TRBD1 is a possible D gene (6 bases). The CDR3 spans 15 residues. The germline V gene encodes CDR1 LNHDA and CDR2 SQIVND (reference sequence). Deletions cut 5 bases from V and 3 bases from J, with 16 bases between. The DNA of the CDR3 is TGTGCCAGTAGTGACCTAGGGGCAGGGGACACTGAAGCTTTCTTT. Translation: CASSDLGAGDTEAFF.

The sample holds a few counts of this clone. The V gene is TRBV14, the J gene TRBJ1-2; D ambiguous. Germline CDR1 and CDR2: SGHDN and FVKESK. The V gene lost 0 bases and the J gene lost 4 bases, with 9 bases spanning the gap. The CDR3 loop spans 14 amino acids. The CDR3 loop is CASSQEAGVYGYTF. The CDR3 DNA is TGTGCCAGCAGCCAAGAGGCAGGTGTCTATGGCTACACCTTC.

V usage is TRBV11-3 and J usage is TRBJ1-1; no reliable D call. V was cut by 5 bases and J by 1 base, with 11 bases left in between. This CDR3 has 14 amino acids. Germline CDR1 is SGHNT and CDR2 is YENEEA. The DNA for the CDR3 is TGTGCCAGCAGCCGGTTTACTGAGAACACTGAAGCTTTCTTT. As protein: CASSRFTENTEAFF. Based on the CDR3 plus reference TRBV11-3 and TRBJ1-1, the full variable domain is EAGVVQSPRYKIIEKKQPVAFWCNPISGHNTLYWYLQNLGQGPELLIRYENEEAVDDSQLPKDRFSAERLKGVDSTLKIQPAELGDSAVYLCASSRFTENTEAFFGQGTRLTVV.